These 15 T cell receptor beta chains were sequenced from one sample in a study of shared clonotypes between healthy human individuals. CD45RO-negative, CCR7-selected cells formed the naive CD8 fraction, which excluded terminally differentiated effector memory CD45RA+ cells. Using immunoSEQ multiplex PCR, the repertoire was profiled, and TCRdb retains in-frame clones only, with some absent. The sample contains some 2.1 million clones, less than 95% of which appear only once. Sequencing was performed on naive CD8+ T cells sorted from blood. The receptors were gathered from a young man in good health.

The chain links TRBV18 to TRBJ2-1, with a tentative D call TRBD2 (5 bases). From germline, CDR1 is KGHSH and CDR2 LQKENI. V was clipped by 2 bases and J by 2 bases, with 10 bases between them. The CDR3 runs 15 residues. This CDR3 is CASSPSDGAYNEQFF. The DNA for the CDR3 is TGTGCCAGCTCACCATCTGACGGGGCCTACAATGAGCAGTTCTTC.

The V call is TRBV7-9, the J call TRBJ2-3; D is perhaps TRBD1 or TRBD2 (5 bases each). The V end was cut by 1 base, the J end by 8 bases, with 25 bases between. Germline V gene sequence: CDR1 SEHNR, CDR2 FQNEAQ (reference sequence). This CDR3 has 18 residues. The CDR3 nucleotides are TGTGCCAGCAGCTTAGTACGGGTGGGAGACAGCCTTGGTGCTACGCAGTATTTT. Translating it yields CASSLVRVGDSLGATQYF.

V is TRBV5-1 and J is TRBJ2-5; D gene unclear. The CDR3 is 14 residues long. CDR1 is SGHRS and CDR2 is YFSETQ in the germline V gene. Trimming cost V 0 bases and J 5 bases, with 11 bases left between them. The CDR3 sequence is CASSLVSEQETQYF. CDR3 sequence (DNA): TGCGCCAGCAGCTTGGTGTCAGAGCAGGAGACCCAGTACTTC.

The V call is TRBV4-1, the J call TRBJ1-1; the D gene is possibly TRBD1 (5 bases). The germline gives CDR1 MGHRA, CDR2 YSYEKL. This CDR3 spans 15 amino acids. Trimming removed 5 bases from V and 4 bases from J, with 17 bases in between. CDR3 in DNA: TGCGCCAGCAGCTTGAGAGGGACGGGGGGCACTGAAGCTTTCTTT. Translating gives CASSLRGTGGTEAFF.

J is TRBJ1-4 and V is TRBV28, with TRBD1 identical over 7 bases. Germline lookup yields CDR1 MDHEN and CDR2 SYDVKM. The CDR3 runs to 14 residues. J lost 6 bases, V lost 5 bases, and 6 bases had no gene match. The CDR3 is CASSPSGGDEKLFF. As DNA, the CDR3 is TGTGCCAGCAGTCCTTCAGGGGGTGATGAAAAACTGTTTTTT. The full variable domain, in which reference TRBV28 and TRBJ1-4 provide the parts outside the CDR3, is DVKVTQSSRYLVKRTGEKVFLECVQDMDHENMFWYRQDPGLGLRLIYFSYDVKMKEKGDIPEGYSVSREKKERFSLILESASTNQTSMYLCASSPSGGDEKLFFGSGTQLSVL.

A word on this clone: The sample has other DNA sequences that encode this CDR3 too. This rearrangement joins TRBV28 to TRBJ2-7; 7 bases are a match to TRBD2. This CDR3 has 13 amino acids. The V and J ends lost 4 bases and 4 bases, in that order; junction bases with no gene match: 4. Germline-derived CDR1 and CDR2 are MDHEN and SYDVKM. The CDR3 region is CASSWGGGYEQYF. The DNA of the CDR3 is TGTGCCAGCAGTTGGGGGGGAGGATACGAGCAGTACTTC.

V and J are TRBV5-1 and TRBJ2-5; TRBD2 agrees at 10 bases. The germline gives CDR1 SGHRS, CDR2 YFSETQ. This CDR3 spans 18 amino acids. Losses at the gene ends were 2 bases for V and 4 bases for J; bases not matched to a gene: 14. The CDR3 region is CASSLSGGAWSVLETQYF. The DNA of the CDR3 is TGCGCCAGCAGCTTAAGCGGGGGGGCCTGGTCGGTTCTAGAGACCCAGTACTTC.

The chain carries TRBV2 and TRBJ2-1; D may be TRBD1 or TRBD2 (6 bases each). The CDR3 spans 15 residues. V gave up 8 bases and J gave up 2 bases, with 16 bases separating them. CDR1 and CDR2 from the germline V gene are SNHLY and FYNNEI. As DNA, the CDR3 is TGTGCCAGCCATAGGGGGGCGGCTCCCTACAATGAGCAGTTCTTC. Its translation is CASHRGAAPYNEQFF.

The rearrangement joins TRBV7-3 to TRBJ1-4; D call uncertain. This CDR3 comprises 15 residues. V was shortened by 4 bases and J by 6 bases, with 15 bases between the two germline ends. Germline assignment: CDR1 SGHTA and CDR2 FQGTGA. The CDR3, as DNA: TGTGCCAGCAGCTCATCAGGATTGGTGGATGAAAAACTGTTTTTT. Amino acids: CASSSSGLVDEKLFF. Variable domain in full (rest from reference TRBV7-3 and TRBJ1-4): GAGVSQTPSNKVTEKGKYVELRCDPISGHTALYWYRQSLGQGPEFLIYFQGTGAADDSGLPNDRFFAVRPEGSVSTLKIQRTERGDSAVYLCASSSSGLVDEKLFFGSGTQLSVL.

This clone was seen a handful of times. The V and J genes are TRBV5-6 and TRBJ2-1; 9 bases are a match to TRBD1. The V gene's germline CDR1 is SGHDT and CDR2 YYEEEE. The CDR3 has 14 residues. V lost 4 bases to trimming and J lost 5 bases; unmatched junction nucleotides: 4. CDR3 protein: CASSPTGGDNEQFF. CDR3 nucleotides: TGTGCCAGCAGCCCGACAGGGGGGGACAATGAGCAGTTCTTC.

The V gene is TRBV6-5, the J gene TRBJ2-3, with a possible D match to TRBD2 (6 bases). V lost 9 bases to trimming and J lost 0 bases, with 13 bases between them. Germline CDR1 is MNHEY and CDR2 is SVGAGI. The CDR3 sequence is 14 residues long. This CDR3 reads CASAIAVSTDTQYF. CDR3 in DNA: TGTGCCAGTGCAATAGCGGTTAGCACAGATACGCAGTATTTT.

This rearrangement joins TRBV6-5 to TRBJ2-7; D could derive from TRBD1 or TRBD2 (5 bases each). The germline V gene has CDR1 MNHEY and CDR2 SVGAGI. The CDR3 spans 13 residues. Trimming took off 6 bases at V and 9 bases at J, with 18 bases between the two ends. The CDR3 is CASSQGTLGVQYF. Here the CDR3 DNA reads TGTGCCAGCAGCCAAGGGACGTTAGGTGTGCAGTACTTC.

As concerns this clone: Germline and junction disagree at one end, which may indicate a read error. The chain has TRBV7-7 and TRBJ1-1; TRBD1 aligns across 10 bases. The CDR3 covers 13 residues. Per the germline V gene, CDR1 is SSHAT and CDR2 is FNYEAQ (reference sequence). CDR3 sequence reads: CASSRDRGSEAFF. The CDR3 DNA sequence: TGTGCTAGCAGCCGGGACAGGGGCTCTGAAGCTTTCTTT. The whole variable domain, filled in from reference TRBV7-7 and TRBJ1-1, reads GAGVSQSPRYKVTKRGQDVTLRCDPISSHATLYWYQQALGQGPEFLTYFNYEAQPDKSGLPSDRFSAERPEGSISTLTIQRTEQRDSAMYRCASSRDRGSEAFFGQGTRLTVV.

The J gene is TRBJ2-5, the V gene TRBV9; TRBD2 matches 9 bases. V was pared by 4 bases and J by 0 bases, with 7 bases of the junction left unmatched. CDR3 length: 16 residues. CDR1 and CDR2 (germline): SGDLS, YYNGEE. The CDR3 here is CASSPGTSLYQETQYF. In DNA, the CDR3 is TGTGCCAGCAGCCCAGGGACTAGCCTGTACCAAGAGACCCAGTACTTC.

The CDR3, as DNA: TGTGCCAGCAGTTTTGGGTGGGGCAGCAATCAGCCCCAGCATTTT. It is translated as CASSFGWGSNQPQHF. The chain employs TRBV27 and TRBJ1-5; weak D call: TRBD1 (5 bases). The CDR3 has 15 residues. Germline CDR1 MNHEY, CDR2 SMNVEV (reference sequence). V lost 3 bases and J 1 base, leaving 10 bases between the germline ends.